Sequencing of this T cell receptor beta chain was carried out in a study of identical twins. V was shortened by 10 bases and J by 5 bases, with 22 bases between the two germline ends. CDR1 WSHSY and CDR2 SAAADI come from the germline V gene. The length of the CDR3 is 15 residues. A single record per CDR3 protein comes from TCRdb applying MiXCR to the 5' RACE reads. The sample comprises about 660,000 distinct CDR3 sequences, more than 6.5% of which are singletons, and around 0.98% rests with the top ten. For this clonotype: The antigen remains unidentified.

No donor was unhealthy or non-Caucasian. Study conclusions and caveats: One should note that invariant MAIT and iNKT cells could partly confound zero-insertion analyses. There were fewer insertions in abundant cord blood beta clonotypes, but memory repertoires showed no such pattern.

The same sample was also studied in work on yellow fever vaccine responses in identical twins.

Input material: PBMCs. The receptor was isolated from a woman aged 18 to 35 in good health. The chain uses TRBV10-2 and TRBJ2-3, with D possibly being TRBD1 (7 bases). The CDR3 here is CATAEYGQEGDTQYF. CDR3 coding DNA: TGCGCCACCGCAGAATATGGACAGGAGGGAGATACGCAGTATTTT.